These 12 T cell receptor beta chains were sequenced from one sample in a study of CD8+CD57+ T cells in acquired aplastic anemia. By flow cytometry, patients selected for sequencing had shown an expansion of CD8+CD57+ cells. Genomic DNA, serving as template, underwent TCR beta VDJ and CDR3 profiling. MiXCR, run by TCRdb on the reads, gives a single entry per CDR3 protein. The sample contains roughly 280,000 distinct CDR3 sequences, around three fifths of which appear only once. Sequencing input: sorted CD4+, CD8+, or CD8+CD57+ T cells (not recorded which) from PBMCs. The receptor source for this set is a human donor with aplastic anemia.

This clonotype was seen many times. For the CDR3, the DNA is TGTGCCAGTAGTCCCGACAGCCTGAACACTGAAGCTTTCTTT. This gives the protein CASSPDSLNTEAFF. J is TRBJ1-1 and V is TRBV19; TRBD1 is a possible D gene (5 bases). There are 14 residues in the CDR3. The ends were cut back, 5 bases at V and 0 bases at J, with 10 bases in the middle. Germline lookup yields CDR1 LNHDA and CDR2 SQIVND (reference sequence).

This clonotype was observed a handful of times. The V and J genes are TRBV20-1 and TRBJ1-1; possible D gene TRBD1, 6 bases. The germline CDR1 and CDR2 sequences are DFQATT and SNEGSKA (reference sequence). This CDR3 is built from 12 residues. The V and J ends lost 3 bases and 4 bases respectively, with 9 bases between them. The CDR3 sequence is CSASRGTTEAFF. The DNA of the CDR3 is TGCAGTGCTAGCAGGGGTACCACTGAAGCTTTCTTT.

This clonotype was counted between two and nine times. This rearrangement joins TRBV7-9 to TRBJ2-7; no reliable D call. Germline CDR1 SEHNR, CDR2 FQNEAQ (reference sequence). The CDR3 sequence is 12 residues long. Trimming pared 1 base from V and 3 bases from J, leaving 4 bases between. The CDR3 coding sequence is TGTGCCAGCAGCTTAGTCGACTACGAGCAGTACTTC. It yields the protein CASSLVDYEQYF.

This clonotype was detected ten times or more. This chain joins TRBV12-3 or TRBV12-4 and TRBJ1-5, with 7 bases lining up with TRBD1. With 3 bases clipped from V and 0 bases from J, the junction kept 8 bases outside the gene matches. The CDR3 contains 17 residues. CDR3 sequence (DNA): TGTGCCAGCAGTTTCGGGCCGACAGGGTATAGCAATCAGCCCCAGCATTTT. Encoded protein: CASSFGPTGYSNQPQHF.

This clonotype was seen at least ten times. DNA for the CDR3: TGCGCCAGCAGGCAAATAGGGGGTGGATCGGGAGAGACCCAGTACTTC. This encodes CASRQIGGGSGETQYF. This rearrangement joins TRBV5-1 to TRBJ2-5; D possibly corresponds to TRBD1 (6 bases). The germline gives CDR1 SGHRS, CDR2 YFSETQ. With 5 bases removed from V and 4 bases from J, the gap between germline ends came to 21 bases. The CDR3 is 16 residues long.

As DNA, the CDR3 is TGTGCCAGCAGCGGGACGATCACAGATACGCAGTATTTT. It codes for CASSGTITDTQYF. This chain links TRBV7-9 with TRBJ2-3; tentatively, D is TRBD1 or TRBD2 (5 bases each). In germline, CDR1 is SEHNR, CDR2 FQNEAQ (reference sequence). Trimming left V 5 bases short and J 2 bases short, with 8 bases between. The CDR3 is 13 amino acids. Drawing the rest from reference TRBV7-9 and TRBJ2-3, the complete variable domain is DTGVSQNPRHKITKRGQNVTFRCDPISEHNRLYWYRQTLGQGPEFLTYFQNEAQLEKSRLLSDRFSAERPKGSFSTLEIQRTEQGDSAMYLCASSGTITDTQYFGPGTRLTVL.

The table lists this clonotype with many counts. The V call is TRBV6-1, the J call TRBJ2-1, with 9 nucleotides matching TRBD1. Trimming at V came to 6 bases and at J to 6 bases, leaving 3 bases not matched to a gene. This CDR3 spans 13 amino acids. CDR1 and CDR2 from the germline V gene are MNHNS and SASEGT. CDR3: CASRGTGPNEQFF. DNA for the CDR3: TGTGCCAGCAGGGGGACAGGGCCCAATGAGCAGTTCTTC.

The rearrangement uses TRBV5-1 and TRBJ2-7; tentative D call: TRBD1 (6 bases). CDR3 size: 15 residues. Trimming took off 2 bases at V and 3 bases at J, with 15 bases between the two ends. Germline V CDR1 and CDR2: SGHRS, YFSETQ. The CDR3 nucleotides read TGCGCCAGCAGCTTAACCGGGACATCACACTACGAGCAGTACTTC. Protein: CASSLTGTSHYEQYF.

The chain couples TRBV19 to TRBJ2-5, with D possibly matching TRBD1 (6 bases). Trimming removed 7 bases from V and 6 bases from J, with 18 bases in between. The CDR3 covers 14 residues. The germline gives CDR1 LNHDA, CDR2 SQIVND (reference sequence). The CDR3 DNA is TGTGCCAGTAATCAACAGGGACCAGTACAGACCCAGTACTTC. Protein product: CASNQQGPVQTQYF.

The gene calls are TRBV20-1 and TRBJ2-7, with 9 bases matching TRBD2. CDR3 length: 13 amino acids. Germline V gives CDR1 DFQATT, CDR2 SNEGSKA (reference sequence). The V segment lost 5 bases and the J segment 4 bases; nucleotides outside the gene matches: 6. The CDR3 here is CSARTSDRYEQYF. The CDR3 DNA sequence: TGCAGTGCTCGGACTAGCGATCGGTACGAGCAGTACTTC.

V usage is TRBV2 and J usage is TRBJ1-6, with D hard to call. Looked up from germline, CDR1 is SNHLY and CDR2 is FYNNEI. The CDR3 consists of 13 residues. The ends were cut back, 8 bases at V and 15 bases at J, with 20 bases in the middle. CDR3 sequence: CASLAFVVDLLHF. The CDR3, as DNA: TGTGCCAGCCTTGCCTTTGTCGTGGATCTCCTCCACTTT.

This chain links TRBV7-2 with TRBJ2-3; 8 bases fit TRBD1. V lost 0 bases, J lost 0 bases, and 14 bases stayed unmatched. Per germline, CDR1 SGHTA and CDR2 FQGNSA. The CDR3 has 20 residues. The CDR3: CASSLARGQGAPTSTDTQYF. CDR3 nucleotides: TGTGCCAGCAGCTTAGCGAGAGGACAGGGAGCTCCTACGAGCACAGATACGCAGTATTTT.